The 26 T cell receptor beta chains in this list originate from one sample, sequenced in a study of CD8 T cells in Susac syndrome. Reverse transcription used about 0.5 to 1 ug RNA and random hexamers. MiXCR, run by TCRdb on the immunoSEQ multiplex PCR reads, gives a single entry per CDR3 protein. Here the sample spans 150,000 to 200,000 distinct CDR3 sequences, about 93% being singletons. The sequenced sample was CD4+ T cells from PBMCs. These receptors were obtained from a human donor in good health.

CDR3 in amino acids: CASSFRGGEAFF. CDR3 nucleotides: TGTGCCAGCAGTTTTCGAGGGGGCGAAGCTTTCTTT. The rearrangement uses TRBV27 and TRBJ1-1, with 7 bases fitting TRBD1. The junction had 3 bases not matched to a gene; V was cut back by 3 bases and J by 8 bases. The germline V gene has CDR1 MNHEY and CDR2 SMNVEV (reference sequence). This CDR3 is built from 12 residues.

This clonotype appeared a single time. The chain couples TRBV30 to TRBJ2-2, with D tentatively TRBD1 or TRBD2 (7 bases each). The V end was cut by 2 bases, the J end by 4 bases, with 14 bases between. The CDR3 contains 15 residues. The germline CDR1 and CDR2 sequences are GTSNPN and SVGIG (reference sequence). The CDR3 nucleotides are TGTGCCTGGAGTAAGCGGGACAGCTTCACCGGGGAGCTGTTTTTT. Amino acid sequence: CAWSKRDSFTGELFF.

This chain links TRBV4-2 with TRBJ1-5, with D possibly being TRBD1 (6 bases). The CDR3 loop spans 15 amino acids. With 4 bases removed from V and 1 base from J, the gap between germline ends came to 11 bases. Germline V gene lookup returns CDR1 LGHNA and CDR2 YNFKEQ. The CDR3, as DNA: TGTGCCAGCAGCCCCCGGACAGAAAGCAATCAGCCCCAGCATTTT. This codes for CASSPRTESNQPQHF.

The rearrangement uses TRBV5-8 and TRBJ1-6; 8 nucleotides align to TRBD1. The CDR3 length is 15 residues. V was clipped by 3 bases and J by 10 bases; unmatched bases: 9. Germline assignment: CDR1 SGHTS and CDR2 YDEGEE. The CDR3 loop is CASSSPSGGLSPLHF. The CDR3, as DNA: TGTGCCAGCAGCTCTCCGTCAGGGGGCTTGTCACCCCTCCACTTT.

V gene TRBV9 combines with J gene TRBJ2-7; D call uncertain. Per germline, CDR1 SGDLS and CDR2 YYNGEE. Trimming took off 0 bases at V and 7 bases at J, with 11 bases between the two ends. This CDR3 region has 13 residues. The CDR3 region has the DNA TGTGCCAGCAGCGTAGAGCAACGTGGGGAGCAGTACTTC. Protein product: CASSVEQRGEQYF.

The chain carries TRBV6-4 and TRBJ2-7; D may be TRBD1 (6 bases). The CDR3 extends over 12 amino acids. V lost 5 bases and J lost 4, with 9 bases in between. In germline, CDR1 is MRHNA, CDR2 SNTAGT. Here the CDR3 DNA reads TGTGCCAGCAGTTACAGGGAGTACGAGCAGTACTTC. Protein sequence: CASSYREYEQYF.

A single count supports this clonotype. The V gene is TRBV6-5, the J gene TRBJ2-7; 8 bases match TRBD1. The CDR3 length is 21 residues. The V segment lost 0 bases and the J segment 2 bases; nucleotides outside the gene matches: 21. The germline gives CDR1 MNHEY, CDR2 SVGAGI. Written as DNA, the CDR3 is TGTGCCAGCAGTTACTCCCCATCTAGTCAATCCGGGACAGGTGACCCCTACGAGCAGTACGTC. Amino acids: CASSYSPSSQSGTGDPYEQYV.

The CDR3 DNA reads TGCGCCAGCAGCCAAGATGAGTGGGGGAGAAACATTCAGTACTTC. This encodes CASSQDEWGRNIQYF. The chain joins TRBV4-1 to TRBJ2-4; D may be TRBD1 or TRBD2 (5 bases each). Germline lookup yields CDR1 MGHRA and CDR2 YSYEKL. Trimming took 0 bases from V and 6 from J, leaving 12 bases between them. This CDR3 is built from 15 residues.

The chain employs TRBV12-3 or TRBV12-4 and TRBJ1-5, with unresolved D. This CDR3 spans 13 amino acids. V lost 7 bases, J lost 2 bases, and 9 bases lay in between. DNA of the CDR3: TGTGCCAGCAAAGGCAAGGGCAATCAGCCCCAGCATTTT. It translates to CASKGKGNQPQHF.

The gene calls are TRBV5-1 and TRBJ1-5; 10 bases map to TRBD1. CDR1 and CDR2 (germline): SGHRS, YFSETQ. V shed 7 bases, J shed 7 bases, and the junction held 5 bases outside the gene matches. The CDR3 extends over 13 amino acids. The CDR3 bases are TGCGCCAGCGGGCCGGGACAGGGGCAGCCCCAGCATTTT. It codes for CASGPGQGQPQHF.

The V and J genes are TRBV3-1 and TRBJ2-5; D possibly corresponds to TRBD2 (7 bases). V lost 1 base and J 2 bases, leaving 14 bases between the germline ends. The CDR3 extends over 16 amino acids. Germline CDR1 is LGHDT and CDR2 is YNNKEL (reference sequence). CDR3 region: CASSQGGGERQETQYF. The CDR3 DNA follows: TGTGCCAGCAGCCAAGGGGGGGGCGAAAGGCAAGAGACCCAGTACTTC.

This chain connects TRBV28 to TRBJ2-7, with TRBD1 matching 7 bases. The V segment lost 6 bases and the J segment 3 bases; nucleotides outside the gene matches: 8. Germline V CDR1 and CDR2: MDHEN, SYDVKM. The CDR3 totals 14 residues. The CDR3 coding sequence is TGTGCCAGCAGGGGACCGGGACAGCTCTACGAGCAGTACTTC. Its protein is CASRGPGQLYEQYF. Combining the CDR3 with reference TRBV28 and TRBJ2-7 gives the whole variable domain DVKVTQSSRYLVKRTGEKVFLECVQDMDHENMFWYRQDPGLGLRLIYFSYDVKMKEKGDIPEGYSVSREKKERFSLILESASTNQTSMYLCASRGPGQLYEQYFGPGTRLTVT.

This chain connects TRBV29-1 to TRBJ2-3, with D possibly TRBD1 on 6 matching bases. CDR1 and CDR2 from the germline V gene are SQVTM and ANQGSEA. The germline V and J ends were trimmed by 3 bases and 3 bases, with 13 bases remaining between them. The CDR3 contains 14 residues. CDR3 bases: TGCAGCGTTGATTCACAGGGCGGGACAGATACGCAGTATTTT. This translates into CSVDSQGGTDTQYF.

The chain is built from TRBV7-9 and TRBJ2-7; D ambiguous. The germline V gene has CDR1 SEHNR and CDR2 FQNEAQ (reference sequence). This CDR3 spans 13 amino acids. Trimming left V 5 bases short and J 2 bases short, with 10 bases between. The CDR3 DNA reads TGTGCCAGCAGCCCCCCCAAGACCTACGAGCAGTACGTC. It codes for CASSPPKTYEQYV.

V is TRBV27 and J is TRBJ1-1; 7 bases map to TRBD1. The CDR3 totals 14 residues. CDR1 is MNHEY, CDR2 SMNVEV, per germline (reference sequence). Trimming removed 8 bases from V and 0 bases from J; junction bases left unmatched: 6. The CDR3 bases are TGTGCCAGCCGACCGACAGGGCTGAACACTGAAGCTTTCTTT. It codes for CASRPTGLNTEAFF.

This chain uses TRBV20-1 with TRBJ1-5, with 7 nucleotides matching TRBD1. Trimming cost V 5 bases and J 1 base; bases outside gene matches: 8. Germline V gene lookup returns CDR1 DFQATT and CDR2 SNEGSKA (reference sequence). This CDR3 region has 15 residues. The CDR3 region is CSAGRTGVSNQPQHF. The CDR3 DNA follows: TGCAGTGCTGGGAGGACAGGAGTCAGCAATCAGCCCCAGCATTTT.

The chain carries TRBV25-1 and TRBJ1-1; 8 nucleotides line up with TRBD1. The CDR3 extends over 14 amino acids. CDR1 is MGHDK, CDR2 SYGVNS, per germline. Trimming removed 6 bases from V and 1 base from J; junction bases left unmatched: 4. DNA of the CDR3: TGTGCCAGCAGGGATGACAGGGGGAACACTGAAGCTTTCTTT. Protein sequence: CASRDDRGNTEAFF. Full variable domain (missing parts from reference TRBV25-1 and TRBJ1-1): EADIYQTPRYLVIGTGKKITLECSQTMGHDKMYWYQQDPGMELHLIHYSYGVNSTEKGDLSSESTVSRIRTEHFPLTLESARPSHTSQYLCASRDDRGNTEAFFGQGTRLTVV.

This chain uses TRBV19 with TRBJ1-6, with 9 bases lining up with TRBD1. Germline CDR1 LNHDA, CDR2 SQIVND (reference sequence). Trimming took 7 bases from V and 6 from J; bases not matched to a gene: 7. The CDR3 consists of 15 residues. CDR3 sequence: CASNTGTGFNSPLHF. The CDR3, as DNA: TGTGCCAGTAATACCGGGACAGGGTTTAATTCACCCCTCCACTTT.

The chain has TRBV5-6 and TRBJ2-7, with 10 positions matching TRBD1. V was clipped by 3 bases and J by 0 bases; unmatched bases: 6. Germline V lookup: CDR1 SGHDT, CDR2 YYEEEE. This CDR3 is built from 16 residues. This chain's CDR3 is CASSSYRDRGSYEQYF. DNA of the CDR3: TGTGCCAGCAGCTCTTACCGGGACAGGGGCTCCTACGAGCAGTACTTC.

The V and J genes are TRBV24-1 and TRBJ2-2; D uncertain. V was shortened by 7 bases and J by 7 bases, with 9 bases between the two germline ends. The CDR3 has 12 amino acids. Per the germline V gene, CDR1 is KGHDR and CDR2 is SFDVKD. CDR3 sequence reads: CATRAANGELFF. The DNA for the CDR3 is TGTGCCACCAGGGCCGCGAACGGGGAGCTGTTTTTT.

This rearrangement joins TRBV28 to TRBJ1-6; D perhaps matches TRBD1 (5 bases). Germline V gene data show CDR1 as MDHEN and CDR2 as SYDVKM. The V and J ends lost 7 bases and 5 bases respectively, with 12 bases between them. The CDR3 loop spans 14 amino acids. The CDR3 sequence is CASTPGGDNSPLHF. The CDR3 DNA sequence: TGTGCCAGCACCCCCGGGGGAGATAATTCACCCCTCCACTTT.

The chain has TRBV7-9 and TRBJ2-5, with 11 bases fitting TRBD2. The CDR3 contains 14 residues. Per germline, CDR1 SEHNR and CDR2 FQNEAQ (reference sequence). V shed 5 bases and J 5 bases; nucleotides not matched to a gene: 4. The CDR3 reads CASSPGLAAETQYF. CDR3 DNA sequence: TGTGCCAGCAGCCCGGGACTAGCGGCGGAGACCCAGTACTTC.

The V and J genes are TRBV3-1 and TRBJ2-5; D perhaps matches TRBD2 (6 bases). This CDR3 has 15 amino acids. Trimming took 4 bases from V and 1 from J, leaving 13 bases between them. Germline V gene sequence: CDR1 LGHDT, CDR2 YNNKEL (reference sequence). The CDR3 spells CASSLRRGTQETQYF. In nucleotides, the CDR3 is TGTGCCAGCAGCCTCCGACGGGGGACCCAAGAGACCCAGTACTTC.

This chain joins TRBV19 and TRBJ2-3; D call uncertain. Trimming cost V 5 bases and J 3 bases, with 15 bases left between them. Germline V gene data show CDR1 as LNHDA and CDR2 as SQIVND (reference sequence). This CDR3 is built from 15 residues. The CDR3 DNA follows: TGTGCCAGTAGTTCCCGAGCCCGAGGTACAGATACGCAGTATTTT. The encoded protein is CASSSRARGTDTQYF.

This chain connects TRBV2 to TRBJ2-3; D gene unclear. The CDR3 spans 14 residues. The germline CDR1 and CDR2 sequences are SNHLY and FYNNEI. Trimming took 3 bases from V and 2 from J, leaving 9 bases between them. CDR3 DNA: TGTGCCAGCAGTGAGGGGTCTGTCACAGATACGCAGTATTTT. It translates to CASSEGSVTDTQYF.

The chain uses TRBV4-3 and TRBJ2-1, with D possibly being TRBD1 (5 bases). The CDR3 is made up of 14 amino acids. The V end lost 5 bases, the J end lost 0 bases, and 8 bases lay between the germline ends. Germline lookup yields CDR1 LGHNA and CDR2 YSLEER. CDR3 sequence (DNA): TGCGCCAGCAGCACACAGGTCTCCTACAATGAGCAGTTCTTC. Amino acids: CASSTQVSYNEQFF.